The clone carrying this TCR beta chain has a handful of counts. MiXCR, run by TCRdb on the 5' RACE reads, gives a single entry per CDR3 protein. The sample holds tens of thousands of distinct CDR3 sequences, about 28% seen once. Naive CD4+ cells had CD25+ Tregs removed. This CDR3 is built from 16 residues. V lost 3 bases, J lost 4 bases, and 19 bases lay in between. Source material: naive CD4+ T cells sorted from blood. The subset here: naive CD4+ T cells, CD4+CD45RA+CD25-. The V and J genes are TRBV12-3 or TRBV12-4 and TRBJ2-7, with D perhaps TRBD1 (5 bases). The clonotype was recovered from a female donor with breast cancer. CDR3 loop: CASSFPSMQGSYEQYF. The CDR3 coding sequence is TGTGCCAGCAGTTTTCCGTCTATGCAGGGATCGTACGAGCAGTACTTC.